This entry describes one T cell receptor (beta chain). Its antigen is still unknown. Per-nucleotide qualities are absent, and no much larger clonotype sits a single base away. To prepare the library, the immunoSEQ multiplex PCR assay was applied. To provide template for TCR sequencing, every sample had RNA extracted and reverse transcribed into cDNA. SuperScript III was used to make first-strand cDNA, primed with a 2:1 mix of oligo-dT and random hexamers. A synthetic immune receptor repertoire was used to assess amplification bias, and residual bias was removed computationally. The authors' analysis ran thus. Raw reads were preprocessed to remove errors, and CDR3 was defined according to IMGT conventions as the region from the conserved cysteine to phenylalanine. Clonality was computed as 1 minus the Shannon entropy, with the entropy normalized by log2 of the number of productive unique TCRs. Scalp TCRbeta sequences were cross-referenced with sorted blood CD4 and CD8 repertoires so that the CD4 or CD8 identity of scalp clones could be inferred. The table comes from immuneACCESS by way of TCRdb, which keeps in-frame sequences with V and J called. Part of the clones is missing from these tables; in studies checked, under half for an unresolved V gene and the rest for unknown reasons. V and J calls and clone size come straight from that table; D and trimming were deduced from the DNA. Present in this sample are a few hundred thousand clones, more than 50% of which were seen just once. The biggest ten clones account for over 4% of the sample.

The sample is drawn from a study of CD8+ T cells in alopecia areata (dated by TCRdb to the late 2010s). At the level of the whole study: High-throughput TCRbeta sequencing was used to examine T cell clonal expansion in alopecia areata in both the C3H/HeJ mouse model and human patients. Scalp clonality was compared across normal scalp (n=4), patchy alopecia areata scalp (n=8), and alopecia totalis/universalis scalp (n=8). Human TCRbeta sequencing covered scalp tissue and sorted CD4+ and CD8+ peripheral blood T cells from patchy and totalis/universalis alopecia areata patients and healthy controls. RNA came from the PAXgene miRNA kit for fixed scalp, the miRNeasy kit for PBMCs, and the RNeasy kit for mouse skin. Amplification of TCRbeta CDR3 regions was done by immunoSEQ multiplex PCR using 35 Vbeta forward primers and 13 Jbeta reverse primers. Broad study findings and their caveats: Lesional scalp, especially in alopecia totalis/universalis, showed higher clonality and more expanded CD8+ clones than normal scalp, suggesting antigenic drive. Shared TCR sequences between patients were less evident than in mice, which may be partly attributable to HLA diversity in the patient population. Unlike mouse skin, where gammadelta T cells dominate, normal human skin contains resident alphabeta T cells that get sequenced too, which complicates analysis of the scalp TCR repertoire.

According to the germline V gene, CDR1 reads SGHDN and CDR2 reads FVKESK. The germline V and J ends show losses of 4 bases and 3 bases respectively, and no gene match explains 14 bases of the junction. Spanning cysteine to phenylalanine, the CDR3 consists of 17 amino acids. The only DNA kept is the CDR3, 51 bases in frame from the first base. After PBMCs were isolated by density centrifugation and stained for CD3, CD4 and CD8, a FACSAria was used to sort CD4+ and CD8+ T cells. Unaffected controls provided scalp biopsies and blood samples. The sequenced sample consisted of CD8+ T cells sorted from blood. The sequence came from a human donor in good health. This receptor chain uses TRBV14 and TRBJ1-2; 7 bases in the middle match TRBD1. The bases read TGTGCCAGCAGCCCGAGCCCCTGGACAGGACAAGACTATGGCTACACCTTC. Translated, this gives CASSPSPWTGQDYGYTF.